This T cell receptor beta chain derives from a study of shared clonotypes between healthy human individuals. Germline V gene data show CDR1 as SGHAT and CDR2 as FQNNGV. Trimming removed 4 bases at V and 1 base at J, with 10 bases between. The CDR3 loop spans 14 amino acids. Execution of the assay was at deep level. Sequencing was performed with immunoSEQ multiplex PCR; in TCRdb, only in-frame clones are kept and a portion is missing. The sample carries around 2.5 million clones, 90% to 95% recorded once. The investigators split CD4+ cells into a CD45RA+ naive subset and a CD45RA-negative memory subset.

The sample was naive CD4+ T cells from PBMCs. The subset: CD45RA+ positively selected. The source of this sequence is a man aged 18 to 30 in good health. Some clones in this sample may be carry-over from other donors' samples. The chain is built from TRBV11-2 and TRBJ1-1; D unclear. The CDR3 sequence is CASSYGPSNTEAFF. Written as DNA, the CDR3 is TGTGCCAGCAGCTACGGGCCCTCGAACACTGAAGCTTTCTTT.